This TCR beta chain was sequenced for a study of blood T cell repertoires in COVID-19. Repertoires were generated with immunoSEQ multiplex PCR, while TCRdb's copy carries only in-frame clones and drops some. The data show about 250,000 clones, roughly 85% seen once. This clone occurred once. The CDR3 sequence is 16 residues long. Germline V gives CDR1 LGHNA, CDR2 YSLEER. With V trimmed by 3 bases and J by 0 bases, 4 bases remained unmatched. This chain connects TRBV4-3 to TRBJ2-1; 8 bases align to TRBD1. Sequencing was done on a sample of peripheral blood. The clonotype originates from a man aged 18 to 29 with active or convalescent COVID-19. The CDR3 sequence: CASSQSGTGSYNEQFF. The CDR3 nucleotides are TGCGCCAGCAGCCAGTCCGGGACAGGCTCCTACAATGAGCAGTTCTTC.